The 2 T cell receptor beta chains reported below all come from one sample, sequenced in a study of T cell changes during pregnancy in multiple sclerosis. Profiling relied on immunoSEQ multiplex PCR, and the TCRdb table lists in-frame clones only, not all of them. The profile shows tens of thousands of clones, 85% to 95% of them singletons. The material sequenced was peripheral blood, taken after pregnancy. These TCRs come from a female donor with multiple sclerosis, enrolled in a pregnancy study.

The CDR3 spells CASSQGQGALYEQYF. The CDR3 DNA is TGTGCCAGCTCCCAAGGACAGGGGGCTCTGTACGAGCAGTACTTC. The V call is TRBV18, the J call TRBJ2-7; 11 nucleotides align to TRBD1. The V segment lost 6 bases and the J segment 4 bases; nucleotides outside the gene matches: 8. This CDR3 spans 15 amino acids. Germline V CDR1 and CDR2: KGHSH, LQKENI.

In this sample, this clone turned up a few times. This chain connects TRBV6-1 to TRBJ2-7; 10 nucleotides line up with TRBD1. This CDR3 spans 16 amino acids. V lost 3 bases, J lost 5 bases, and 10 bases stayed unmatched. Germline-derived CDR1 and CDR2 are MNHNS and SASEGT. The CDR3 DNA sequence: TGTGCCAGCAGTGATGGGTACGGGACAGGGGTCCACGAGCAGTACTTC. Translated: CASSDGYGTGVHEQYF.